The rows below give T cell receptor beta chains drawn from one sample of a study of human T cells and chemical hapten exposure. TCRdb reprocessed the RACE reads via MiXCR and lists one record per CDR3 protein. Altogether some 120,000 distinct CDR3 sequences are present, roughly 9% being singletons, with the ten largest covering 1.5% to 2%. Sequencing used whole blood. These receptors all come from a male donor in good health. Some clones in this sample may be carry-over from other donors' samples. Each CDR3 is given with its conserved first and last residue. A D gene is named only where the DNA matches it firmly. Clone size is given for some rows only: seen once, a few or many times, or a class if the clone is expanded.

TRBJ2-3 . few TRBV7-8 TGTGCCAGCAGCGCTCTGGCGTCTGCTAGCACAGATACGCAGTATTTT CASSALASASTDTQYF
TRBJ2-1 TRBD1 . TRBV4-1 TGCGCCAGCAGCGCAAGGGACAGCTACAATGAGCAGTTCTTC CASSARDSYNEQFF
TRBJ2-2 TRBD1 . TRBV19 TGTGCCAGTACCGGGCCGGGACAGGGTTACACCGGGGAGCTGTTTTTT CASTGPGQGYTGELFF
TRBJ1-2 TRBD1 many TRBV25-1 TGTGCCAGCAGCCCTTCAGGGGGCGCCTATGGCTACACCTTC CASSPSGGAYGYTF
TRBJ1-3 . . TRBV4-3 TGCGCCAGCAGCCAAGACTCTCCCGGGGTTATTGGAAACACCATATATTTT CASSQDSPGVIGNTIYF
TRBJ2-1 TRBD2 few TRBV14 TGTGCCAGCAGCCCCCGGGGGGGCCGTAGCTCCTACAATGAGCAGTTCTTC CASSPRGGRSSYNEQFF
TRBJ1-1 . many TRBV29-1 TGCAGCGTTGAAGACTGGGCAGCCTCGAACACTGAAGCTTTCTTT CSVEDWAASNTEAFF
TRBJ1-4 TRBD1 many TRBV12-3/TRBV12-4 TGTGCCAGCAGTTCAGGGGGTAGGCATGAAAAACTGTTTTTT CASSSGGRHEKLFF
TRBJ2-2 . many TRBV19 TGTGCCAGACTAGTTCCCGGGGAGCTGTTTTTT CARLVPGELFF
TRBJ1-2 . many TRBV9 TGTGCCAGCAGCGTAGTTGGGGGCCATGGCTACACCTTC CASSVVGGHGYTF
TRBJ2-2 TRBD2 few TRBV2 TGTGCCAGCAGTCCCAGGGCTAGCGGGGGCAACACCGGGGAGCTGTTTTTT CASSPRASGGNTGELFF
TRBJ1-5 . . TRBV6-2/TRBV6-3 TGTGCCAGCAGCCAGGGGACTTTATCTCAGCCCCAGCATTTT CASSQGTLSQPQHF
TRBJ2-2 TRBD2 few TRBV20-1 TGCAGTGCTAACGTGTGGGTCCCGTCCCTAGCGGGGGTTCTCCTGAACACCGGGGAGCTGTTTTTT CSANVWVPSLAGVLLNTGELFF
TRBJ2-5 TRBD2 many TRBV7-7 TGTGCCAGCAGCTTAAGGCTAGCGGGAGCCAACCAAGAGACCCAGTACTTC CASSLRLAGANQETQYF
TRBJ2-7 TRBD1 few TRBV19 TGTGCCAGTAGTGGAGACAGGGGGTTCGACGAGCAGTACTTC CASSGDRGFDEQYF
TRBJ2-1 . many TRBV29-1 TGCAGCGTTGAGGGACAACTAGACCTAAGCTCCTACAATGAGCAGTTCTTC CSVEGQLDLSSYNEQFF
TRBJ1-1 TRBD1 . TRBV7-9 TGTGCCAGCAGCTTAGCGCAGGGGGGCCTGACGGGGAACACTGAAGCTTTCTTT CASSLAQGGLTGNTEAFF
TRBJ1-6 . . TRBV19 TGTGCCAGTGGCAGCCCCTATAATTCACCCCTCCACTTT CASGSPYNSPLHF
TRBJ2-5 . many TRBV7-9 TGTGCCAGCAGCTTTCACGAGTACCAAGAGACCCAGTACTTC CASSFHEYQETQYF
TRBJ2-7 . few TRBV7-2 TGTGCCAGCAGCCCCGGGACCCACGAGCAGTACTTC CASSPGTHEQYF
TRBJ2-1 . few TRBV20-1 TGCAGTGCTCCCGGGCCCTACAATGAGCAGTTCTTC CSAPGPYNEQFF
TRBJ1-6 TRBD1 few TRBV6-5 TGTGCCAGCAGTTACTCCACAGGGGGGGGAAGCTCCTATAATTCACCCCTCCACTTT CASSYSTGGGSSYNSPLHF
TRBJ2-6 . . TRBV5-6 TGTGCCAGCAGCTTGGACCGACTCTCTGGGGCCAACGTCCTGACTTTC CASSLDRLSGANVLTF
TRBJ2-6 TRBD1 few TRBV4-3 TGCGCCAGCAGCCAATTCCGGGACAGTTCATCCCCCTCCTCTGGGGCCAACGTCCTGACTTTC CASSQFRDSSSPSSGANVLTF
TRBJ1-5 . few TRBV7-8 TGTGCCAGCAGCTACGGACCGATCGGGTATAGCAATCAGCCCCAGCATTTT CASSYGPIGYSNQPQHF
TRBJ2-7 TRBD2 . TRBV20-1 TGCAGTGTTCCCAGCGGGAGTGCGAGCTCCTACGAGCAGTACTTC CSVPSGSASSYEQYF
TRBJ2-7 TRBD1 few TRBV29-1 TGCAGCGTTGCCCAGGACAGGGACGAGCAGTACTTC CSVAQDRDEQYF
TRBJ2-1 TRBD2 many TRBV6-4 TGTGCCAGCAGCCCAACTAGCGGAATGAGCTCCTACAATGAGCAGTTCTTC CASSPTSGMSSYNEQFF
TRBJ2-3 . . TRBV5-5 TGTGCCAGCAGTTACCAGGGGAGGGCCACAGATACGCAGTATTTT CASSYQGRATDTQYF
TRBJ2-7 TRBD1 . TRBV29-1 TGCAGCGTTGAGCCCAGACAGGGGAGGCTAGTGCCCCCGTACTTC CSVEPRQGRLVPPYF
TRBJ2-7 TRBD2 . TRBV7-2 TGTGCCAGCAGCCAAAGCGGGAGTGGGTACTTC CASSQSGSGYF
TRBJ2-7 . few TRBV7-2 TGTGCCAGCAGCTTAGGAACAGCAGACTACGAGCAGTACTTC CASSLGTADYEQYF
TRBJ2-3 TRBD2 . TRBV7-3 TGTGCCAGCAGCTTAACTCTGCGGGGGGGACTGTATTTT CASSLTLRGGLYF
TRBJ2-6 TRBD1 few TRBV5-6 TGTGCCAGCAGTTTCTGGACAGGGAGCTCTGGGGCCAACGTCCTGACTTTC CASSFWTGSSGANVLTF
TRBJ1-1 . . TRBV10-2 TGCGCCAGCAGTGAGTCCGTGCATATTGAAGCTTTCTTT CASSESVHIEAFF
TRBJ2-1 TRBD2 few TRBV5-5 TGTGCCAGCAGCTCTCGTGGGGGGGAGGCCTACAATGAGCAGTTCTTC CASSSRGGEAYNEQFF
TRBJ1-1 . few TRBV11-1 TGTGCCAGCAGCTTAGCGGGGGTCGGCACTGAAGCTTTCTTT CASSLAGVGTEAFF
TRBJ2-3 TRBD2 . TRBV5-1 TGCGCCAGCAAACTGACGAGCGGGAGGGAAAGAAGCACAGATACGCAGTATTTT CASKLTSGRERSTDTQYF
TRBJ1-1 . . TRBV20-1 TGCAGTGCTAGACGATCAGATCCCACGCAAGCTTTCTTT CSARRSDPTQAFF
TRBJ2-1 TRBD1 many TRBV7-8 TGTGCCAGCAGCTCCCGACAGGGGAATGAGCAGTTCTTC CASSSRQGNEQFF
TRBJ2-6 . many TRBV5-1 TGCGCCAGCAGCTTGGAGAACTCTGGGGCCAACGTCCTGACTTTC CASSLENSGANVLTF
TRBJ2-7 . few TRBV5-1 TGCGCCAGCAGCTTGTCGGCGGGACGGCCCTACGAGCAGTACTTC CASSLSAGRPYEQYF
TRBJ2-7 TRBD2 . TRBV10-3 TGTGCCATCAGTGAACTAGCGGGACTAAAGTACTACGAGCAGTACTTC CAISELAGLKYYEQYF
TRBJ2-3 TRBD2 . TRBV4-3 TGCGCCAGCAGCCACGGAAGCGGGGGCACAGATACGCAGTATTTT CASSHGSGGTDTQYF
TRBJ1-1 . many TRBV5-4 TGTGCCAGCAGCTTAGACAGTGAAGCTTTCTTT CASSLDSEAFF
TRBJ2-2 . . TRBV20-1 TGCAGTGCTAGAGATGTGGTAACAGCCACTTCGAACACCGGGGAGCTGTTTTTT CSARDVVTATSNTGELFF